This T cell receptor beta chain was captured in a study of cytomegalovirus exposure and HLA in healthy donors. At the level of the study: Unique TCRs numbering some 80 million, obtained from HLA-typed donors, made up an early data release.

Concerning this clone itself: Its antigen is unknown.

The ends were cut back, 8 bases at V and 4 bases at J, with 12 bases in the middle. This CDR3 is built from 14 residues. Germline assignment: CDR1 MGHRA and CDR2 YSYEKL. Findings of the study overall: There were several of the most significant clusters that appeared linked to common viral pathogens in a later analysis. When analyzed later, the rates of TCR association showed variation by HLA locus, with DRB1 the most and HLA-C the fewest.

The study ran its PCR with 60 Vbeta and 13 Jbeta primers. Here immunoSEQ multiplex PCR was the method, and the copy in TCRdb shows in-frame clones only, minus some. In the table there are 110,000 or so clones, over 60% of which are singletons. The chain joins TRBV4-1 to TRBJ1-6; tentative D call: TRBD1 (5 bases). Sequencing used PBMCs. This TCR came from a man aged 18 to 35 in good health and CMV-seropositive. The CDR3: CASGLQVYNSPLHF. The CDR3 coding sequence is TGCGCCAGCGGGCTACAGGTTTATAATTCACCCCTCCACTTT.